The rows below give T cell receptor beta chains drawn from one sample of a study of cytomegalovirus exposure and HLA in healthy donors. The protocol was immunoSEQ multiplex PCR, while the TCRdb copy is restricted to in-frame clones and leaves out a portion. The sample table includes around 100,000 clones. Input material: PBMCs. The receptors stem from a man aged 35 to 55 in good health and CMV-seropositive. The CDR3 runs from the conserved cysteine through the conserved F or W. The D gene is left open where the match is weak. Clone size is not always given. Where it is, it says once, few, many or a class for expanded clones.

>TRBJ2-7|NA|TRBV6-1|NA
CASSHVYEQYF
TGTGCCAGCAGTCATGTGTACGAGCAGTACTTC
>TRBJ1-2|TRBD1|TRBV9|NA
CASSRTDRELSGYTF
TGTGCCAGCAGTCGCACCGACAGGGAGCTTAGTGGCTACACCTTC
>TRBJ1-5|TRBD1|TRBV29-1|NA
CSVEETGKNQPQHF
TGCAGCGTTGAAGAGACAGGGAAAAATCAGCCCCAGCATTTT
>TRBJ1-4|TRBD1|TRBV25-1|NA
CASSARGTGYVEKLFF
TGTGCCAGCAGTGCGCGCGGGACAGGGTATGTTGAAAAACTGTTTTTT
>TRBJ2-4|NA|TRBV28|NA
CASRAVGDLAKNIQYF
TGTGCCAGCAGGGCTGTAGGAGACCTTGCCAAAAACATTCAGTACTTC
>TRBJ2-7|NA|TRBV5-4|NA
CASSLSGGGGDEQYF
TGTGCCAGCAGCTTGTCGGGGGGAGGGGGTGACGAGCAGTACTTC
>TRBJ2-1|TRBD2|TRBV29-1|NA
CSVLSGMAEQFF
TGCAGCGTTCTGAGCGGGATGGCGGAGCAGTTCTTC
>TRBJ2-1|NA|TRBV7-3|NA
CASSVTSGTAPDGQFF
TGTGCCAGCAGCGTAACATCCGGGACTGCCCCTGATGGGCAGTTCTTC
>TRBJ2-3|NA|TRBV7-8|NA
CASSLGLQGFISHTDTQYF
TGTGCCAGCAGCTTAGGCCTACAGGGTTTTATATCACACACAGATACGCAGTATTTT
>TRBJ1-3|TRBD1|TRBV27|NA
CASRGTGAGNTIYF
TGTGCCAGCAGAGGGACAGGGGCTGGAAACACCATATATTTT
>TRBJ2-7|TRBD1|TRBV28|NA
CASHQVTGAKYSYEQYF
TGTGCCAGCCATCAGGTGACAGGGGCCAAATACTCCTACGAGCAGTACTTC
>TRBJ2-7|TRBD1|TRBV5-4|medium-sized
CASSWGTGRNEQYF
TGTGCCAGCAGCTGGGGGACAGGTAGGAACGAGCAGTACTTC
>TRBJ2-7|NA|TRBV9|NA
CASSGGSGSDTYEQYF
TGTGCCAGCAGCGGTGGTTCCGGGAGTGACACCTACGAGCAGTACTTC
>TRBJ2-7|NA|TRBV16|NA
CASSRGESFRGNYEQYF
TGTGCCAGCAGCCGGGGGGAGTCGTTCCGGGGGAACTACGAGCAGTACTTC
>TRBJ1-1|TRBD1|TRBV7-9|NA
CASSSALQGRTEAFF
TGTGCCAGCAGCTCAGCCCTACAGGGGCGCACTGAAGCTTTCTTT
>TRBJ1-3|NA|TRBV6-6|NA
CASRTTGSNSGNTIYF
TGTGCCAGCAGGACGACAGGCTCCAACTCTGGAAACACCATATATTTT
>TRBJ1-1|NA|TRBV5-8|NA
CASSPYLGRGTEAFF
TGTGCCAGCAGCCCGTACCTCGGCAGGGGCACTGAAGCTTTCTTT
>TRBJ2-7|TRBD2|TRBV28|NA
CASSPWSGSGIYEQYF
TGTGCCAGCAGTCCATGGAGCGGGAGTGGAATCTACGAGCAGTACTTC
>TRBJ2-1|NA|TRBV5-4|NA
CASSLTGRVGNEQFF
TGTGCCAGCAGCTTGACCGGGCGGGTGGGCAATGAGCAGTTCTTC
>TRBJ1-5|NA|TRBV27|NA
CASSPVGRGAHQPQHF
TGTGCCAGCAGCCCTGTCGGGAGGGGGGCTCATCAGCCCCAGCATTTT
>TRBJ2-2|TRBD1|TRBV19|NA
CASSIIGTGGPGELFF
TGTGCCAGTAGTATTATCGGCACAGGGGGGCCCGGGGAGCTGTTTTTT
>TRBJ1-1|TRBD1|TRBV5-1|NA
CASSPGTGGGGTEAFF
TGCGCCAGCAGCCCGGGGACAGGGGGCGGGGGCACTGAAGCTTTCTTT
>TRBJ1-5|NA|TRBV7-9|NA
CASSLEGDQPQHF
TGTGCCAGCAGCTTAGAAGGGGATCAGCCCCAGCATTTT
>TRBJ1-5|NA|TRBV6-6|NA
CASSYHDSLGRPQHF
TGTGCCAGCAGCTACCACGACAGCCTCGGCCGGCCCCAGCATTTT
>TRBJ1-4|NA|TRBV5-1|NA
CASSRDTNEKLFF
TGCGCCAGCAGCAGGGACACAAATGAAAAACTGTTTTTT
>TRBJ1-1|NA|TRBV27|NA
CASSSTTRPSRSMNTEAFF
TGTGCCAGCAGTTCAACGACAAGGCCATCTCGGTCCATGAACACTGAAGCTTTCTTT
>TRBJ2-7|TRBD2|TRBV9|NA
CASSVERSSRGLADAWGGYF
TGTGCCAGCAGCGTAGAGCGTAGTTCCCGGGGACTAGCGGACGCCTGGGGGGGGTACTTC
>TRBJ2-5|TRBD1|TRBV5-1|NA
CASSLVLGGDQETQYF
TGCGCCAGCAGCTTGGTCCTAGGGGGCGACCAAGAGACCCAGTACTTC
>TRBJ1-3|NA|TRBV27|NA
CASKPTAPGNTIYF
TGTGCCAGCAAACCGACAGCTCCTGGAAACACCATATATTTT
>TRBJ1-2|NA|TRBV7-9|NA
CASSLAQVYGYTF
TGTGCCAGCAGCTTAGCGCAGGTCTATGGCTACACCTTC
>TRBJ2-1|TRBD1|TRBV30|NA
CAWSYRTGFSYNEQFF
TGTGCCTGGAGCTACCGGACAGGCTTCTCCTACAATGAGCAGTTCTTC
>TRBJ1-5|NA|TRBV5-6|NA
CASSLFYVGAGNQPQHF
TGTGCCAGCAGCTTGTTCTACGTGGGGGCCGGCAATCAGCCCCAGCATTTT
>TRBJ1-2|TRBD1|TRBV6-1|NA
CASSEDGTGVGYTF
TGTGCCAGCAGTGAAGACGGGACAGGTGTTGGCTACACCTTC
>TRBJ1-1|NA|TRBV13|NA
CASSLRMGRNSNTEAFF
TGTGCCAGCAGCTTACGTATGGGGCGAAATTCGAACACTGAAGCTTTCTTT
>TRBJ1-2|TRBD1|TRBV4-3|NA
CASSQDLTGTVYGYTF
TGCGCCAGCAGCCAAGATCTGACAGGGACCGTATATGGCTACACCTTC
>TRBJ2-7|NA|TRBV5-1|NA
CASSSYYEQYF
TGCGCCAGCAGCTCCTACTACGAGCAGTACTTC
>TRBJ1-1|TRBD1|TRBV4-1|NA
CASSQVRQGGLNTEAFF
TGCGCCAGCAGCCAAGTACGACAGGGCGGTTTGAACACTGAAGCTTTCTTT
>TRBJ1-2|TRBD1|TRBV28|NA
CASRPRDRALSGYTF
TGTGCCAGCAGACCCCGGGACAGGGCCCTAAGTGGCTACACCTTC
>TRBJ2-1|TRBD2|TRBV29-1|NA
CSVVGLAEYNEQFF
TGCAGCGTTGTGGGACTAGCGGAATACAATGAGCAGTTCTTC
>TRBJ2-3|NA|TRBV5-4|NA
CASSLVRSNTDTQYF
TGTGCCAGCAGCTTGGTTCGGAGCAACACAGATACGCAGTATTTT
>TRBJ2-7|NA|TRBV7-2|NA
CASSLAGRVRVVTEQYF
TGTGCCAGCAGCTTAGCGGGTCGGGTCAGGGTGGTAACCGAGCAGTACTTC
>TRBJ1-1|NA|TRBV27|NA
CASSLSGRKNTEAFF
TGTGCCAGCAGTTTATCGGGGCGGAAGAACACTGAAGCTTTCTTT
>TRBJ1-6|NA|TRBV25-1|NA
CASSESTGISPLHF
TGTGCCAGCAGTGAGTCGACAGGCATCTCACCCCTCCACTTT
>TRBJ1-2|TRBD1|TRBV5-4|NA
CASSRQGANYGYTF
TGTGCCAGCAGTCGACAGGGGGCTAACTATGGCTACACCTTC
>TRBJ1-1|NA|TRBV5-1|NA
CASSLARGADLGVNTEAFF
TGCGCCAGCAGCTTGGCCCGCGGGGCTGATTTAGGGGTGAACACTGAAGCTTTCTTT
>TRBJ1-2|NA|TRBV6-5|NA
CASSYRDKLSGYTF
TGTGCCAGCAGTTACCGGGACAAACTAAGTGGCTACACCTTC
>TRBJ1-1|NA|TRBV2|NA
CASSSSLNTEAFF
TGTGCCAGCAGTTCGAGTCTGAACACTGAAGCTTTCTTT
>TRBJ2-3|TRBD2|TRBV27|NA
CASSVTGTRFSDTQYF
TGTGCCAGCAGTGTTACCGGGACTAGATTTTCAGATACGCAGTATTTT
>TRBJ1-2|NA|TRBV6-5|NA
CASSSIRNYGYTF
TGTGCCAGCAGTAGCATACGGAACTATGGCTACACCTTC